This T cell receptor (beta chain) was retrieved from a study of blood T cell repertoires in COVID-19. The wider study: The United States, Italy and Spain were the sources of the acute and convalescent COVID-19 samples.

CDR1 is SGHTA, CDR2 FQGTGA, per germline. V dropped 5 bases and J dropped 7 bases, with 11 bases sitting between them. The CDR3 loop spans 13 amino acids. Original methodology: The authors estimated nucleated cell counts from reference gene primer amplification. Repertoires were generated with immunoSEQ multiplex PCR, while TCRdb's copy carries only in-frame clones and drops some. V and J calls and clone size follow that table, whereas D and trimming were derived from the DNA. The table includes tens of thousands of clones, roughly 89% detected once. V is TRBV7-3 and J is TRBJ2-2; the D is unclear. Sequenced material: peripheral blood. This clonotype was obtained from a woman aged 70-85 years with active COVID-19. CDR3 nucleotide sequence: TGTGCCAGCAGCCCCTGGGCTAACGGGGAGCTGTTTTTT. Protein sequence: CASSPWANGELFF. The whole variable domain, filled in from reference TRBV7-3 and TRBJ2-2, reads GAGVSQTPSNKVTEKGKYVELRCDPISGHTALYWYRQSLGQGPEFLIYFQGTGAADDSGLPNDRFFAVRPEGSVSTLKIQRTERGDSAVYLCASSPWANGELFFGEGSRLTVL.